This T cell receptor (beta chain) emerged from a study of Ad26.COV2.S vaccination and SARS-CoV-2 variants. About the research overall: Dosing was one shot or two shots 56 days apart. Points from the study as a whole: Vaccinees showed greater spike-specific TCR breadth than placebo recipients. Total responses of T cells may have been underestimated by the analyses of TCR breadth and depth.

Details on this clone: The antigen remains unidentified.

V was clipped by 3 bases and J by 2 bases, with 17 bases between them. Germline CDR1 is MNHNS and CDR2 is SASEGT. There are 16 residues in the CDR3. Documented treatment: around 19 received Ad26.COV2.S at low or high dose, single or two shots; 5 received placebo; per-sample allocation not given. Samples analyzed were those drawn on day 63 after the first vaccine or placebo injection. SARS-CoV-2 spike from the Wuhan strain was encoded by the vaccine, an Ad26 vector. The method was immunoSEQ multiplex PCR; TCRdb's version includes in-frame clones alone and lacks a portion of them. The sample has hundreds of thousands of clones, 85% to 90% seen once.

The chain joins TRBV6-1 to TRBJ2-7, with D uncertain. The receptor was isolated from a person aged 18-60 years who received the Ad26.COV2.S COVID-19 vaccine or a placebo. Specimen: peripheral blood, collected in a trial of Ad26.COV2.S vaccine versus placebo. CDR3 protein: CASSEGFGSATYEQYF. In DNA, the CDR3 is TGTGCCAGCAGTGAGGGGTTCGGGTCAGCAACCTACGAGCAGTACTTC.